What follows describes a single T cell receptor (beta chain). Many counts were recorded for this clonotype. Its antigen is currently not known. No quality values exist for individual bases; no much larger clone is one base distant. This sample is drawn from a study of early T cells in non-severe SARS-CoV-2 infection (dated by TCRdb to the early 2020s). For context, the study as a whole: Because TCR sequencing was done on bulk RNA from unsorted whole blood, the alpha and beta chains could not be paired. Here is what the overall study found, with its caveats: VDJdb matching was skewed toward anti-spike CD8 responses and likely underestimated virus-specific expansions, missing private and CD4 specificities.

The study was a case-control design nested within a healthcare worker cohort in London, UK, with weekly nasopharyngeal swab PCR tests and blood sampling. Healthcare workers were recruited between 23 and 31 March 2020, during the week of the UK lockdown, and were followed weekly for up to roughly 16 weeks. Library construction relied on 5' RACE. TCRdb names NextSeq 500 as the instrument used. To correct for sequencing error and PCR bias, the TCR library protocol tagged individual cDNA molecules with unique molecular identifiers. Sequencing covered both TCR alpha and beta chains, and within each sample the abundances of alpha and beta sequences were tightly co-correlated. The authors processed their data as follows. Decombinator V4 was used to annotate TCR sequences for V gene, J gene and CDR3. Expanded TCRs were defined as changing significantly between any two time points under a Poisson model with p below 0.0001. TCR abundances were normalised to the total number of TCRs sequenced per sample and were expressed as counts per million. TRAV1-2 paired with TRAJ12, TRAJ20 or TRAJ33 defined MAIT TCRs, while TRAV10 paired with TRAJ18 defined iNKT TCRs. VDJdb, accessed on 1 November 2021, was searched for TCRs annotated for CMV, EBV and SARS-CoV-2, and TCRs annotated for more than one antigen were excluded. Starting from the raw public reads, TCRdb applied fastp trimming at Q25, assembled clones with MiXCR and retained in-frame beta chains. CDR3 protein duplicates are merged, each entry listing the most common genes and DNA. TCRdb's processing, not the authors' own work, is the source of the V and J calls. Across this sample there are 70,000 to 85,000 distinct CDR3 sequences, with 12% seen only once. About 2.6% of the sample rests with the top ten.

The CDR3 starts with the cysteine, ends with the phenylalanine, and has 11 residues. The only DNA kept is the CDR3, 33 bases in frame from the first base. CDR1 and CDR2, looked up from the germline V gene, are SQVTM and ANQGSEA. Trimming removed 7 bases from V and 3 bases from J, leaving 7 bases between the germline ends. Rearrangement joined TRBV29-1 to TRBJ1-3, with the identity of the D gene unclear. Sequencing was carried out using whole blood. The TCR comes from an adult who was a healthcare worker with PCR-confirmed SARS-CoV-2 infection or an uninfected control (not recorded which). In nucleotides, the sequence is TGCAGCGCTCACGGTGGAAACACCATATATTTT. This codes for CSAHGGNTIYF.